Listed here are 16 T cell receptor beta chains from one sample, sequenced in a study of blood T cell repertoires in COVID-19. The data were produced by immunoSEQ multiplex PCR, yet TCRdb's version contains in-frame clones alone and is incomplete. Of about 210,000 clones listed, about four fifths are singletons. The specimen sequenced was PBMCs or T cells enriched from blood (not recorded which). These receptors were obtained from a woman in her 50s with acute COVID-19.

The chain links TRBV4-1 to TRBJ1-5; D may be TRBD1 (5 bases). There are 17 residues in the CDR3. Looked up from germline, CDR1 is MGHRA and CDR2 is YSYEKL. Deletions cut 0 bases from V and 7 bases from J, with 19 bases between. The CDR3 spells CASSQDPGGWGGQPQHF. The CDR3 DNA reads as TGCGCCAGCAGCCAAGACCCCGGTGGGTGGGGCGGACAGCCCCAGCATTTT.

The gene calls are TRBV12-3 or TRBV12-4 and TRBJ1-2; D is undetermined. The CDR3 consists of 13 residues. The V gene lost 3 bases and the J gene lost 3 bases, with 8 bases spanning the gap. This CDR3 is CASSFWQDYGYTF. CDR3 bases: TGTGCCAGCAGTTTTTGGCAGGACTATGGCTACACCTTC.

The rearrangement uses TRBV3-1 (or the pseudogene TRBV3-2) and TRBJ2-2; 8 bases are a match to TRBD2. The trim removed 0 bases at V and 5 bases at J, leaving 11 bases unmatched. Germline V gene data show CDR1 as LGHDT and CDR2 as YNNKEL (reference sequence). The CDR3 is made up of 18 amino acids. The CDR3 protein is CASSQDASLAGRTGELFF. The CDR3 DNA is TGTGCCAGCAGCCAAGACGCATCCTTAGCGGGAAGAACCGGGGAGCTGTTTTTT.

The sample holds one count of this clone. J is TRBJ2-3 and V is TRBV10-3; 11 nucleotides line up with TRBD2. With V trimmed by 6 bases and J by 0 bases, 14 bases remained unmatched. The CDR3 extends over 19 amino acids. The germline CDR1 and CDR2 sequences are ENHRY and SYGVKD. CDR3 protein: CAIRKGTGTSGPSTDTQYF. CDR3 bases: TGTGCCATCAGAAAAGGAACCGGGACTAGCGGACCTAGCACAGATACGCAGTATTTT.

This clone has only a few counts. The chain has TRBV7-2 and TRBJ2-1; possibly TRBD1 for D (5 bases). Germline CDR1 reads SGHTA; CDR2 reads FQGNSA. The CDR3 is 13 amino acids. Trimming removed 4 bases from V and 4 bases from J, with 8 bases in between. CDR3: CASSWQGYNEQFF. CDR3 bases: TGTGCCAGCAGCTGGCAGGGTTACAATGAGCAGTTCTTC.

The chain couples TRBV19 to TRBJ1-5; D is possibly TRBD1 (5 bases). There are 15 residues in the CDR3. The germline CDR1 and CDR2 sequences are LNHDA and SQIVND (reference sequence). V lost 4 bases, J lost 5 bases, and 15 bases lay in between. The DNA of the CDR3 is TGTGCCAGTAGTACGGAGGGACTCCGAGATCAGCCCCAGCATTTT. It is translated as CASSTEGLRDQPQHF.

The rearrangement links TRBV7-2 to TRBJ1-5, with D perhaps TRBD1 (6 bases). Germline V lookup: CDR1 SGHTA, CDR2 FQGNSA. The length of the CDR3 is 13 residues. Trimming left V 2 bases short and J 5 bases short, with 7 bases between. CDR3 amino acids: CASSLSGDQPQHF. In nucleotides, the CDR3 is TGTGCCAGCAGCTTATCAGGGGATCAGCCCCAGCATTTT.

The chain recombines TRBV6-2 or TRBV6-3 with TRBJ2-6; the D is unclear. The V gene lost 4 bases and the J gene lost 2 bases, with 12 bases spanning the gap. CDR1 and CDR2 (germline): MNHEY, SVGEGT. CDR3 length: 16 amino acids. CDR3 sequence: CASSSSSSAGANVLTF. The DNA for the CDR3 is TGTGCCAGCAGTTCCAGTAGCAGCGCTGGGGCCAACGTCCTGACTTTC.

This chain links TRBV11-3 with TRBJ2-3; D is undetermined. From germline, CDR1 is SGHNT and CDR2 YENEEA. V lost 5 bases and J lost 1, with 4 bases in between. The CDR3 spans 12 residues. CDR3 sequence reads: CASSRGTDTQYF. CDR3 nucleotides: TGTGCCAGCAGCCGGGGCACAGATACGCAGTATTTT.

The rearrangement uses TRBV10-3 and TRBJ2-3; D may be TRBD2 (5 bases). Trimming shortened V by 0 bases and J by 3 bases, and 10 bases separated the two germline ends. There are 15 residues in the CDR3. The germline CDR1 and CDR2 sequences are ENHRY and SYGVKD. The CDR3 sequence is CAISESNLATDTQYF. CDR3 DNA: TGTGCCATCAGTGAGTCGAACCTAGCAACAGATACGCAGTATTTT.

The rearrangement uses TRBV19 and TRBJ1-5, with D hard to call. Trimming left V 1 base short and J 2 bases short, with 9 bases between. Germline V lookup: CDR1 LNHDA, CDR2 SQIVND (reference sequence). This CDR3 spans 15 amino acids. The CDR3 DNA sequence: TGTGCCAGTAGTATAGGTATGAGGGGCAATCAGCCCCAGCATTTT. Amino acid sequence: CASSIGMRGNQPQHF.

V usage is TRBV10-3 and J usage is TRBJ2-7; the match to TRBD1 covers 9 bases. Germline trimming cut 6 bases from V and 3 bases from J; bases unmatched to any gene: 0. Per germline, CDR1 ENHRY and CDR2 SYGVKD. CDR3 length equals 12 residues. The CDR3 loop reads CAIRDRGYEQYF. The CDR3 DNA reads TGTGCCATCAGGGACAGGGGCTACGAGCAGTACTTC.

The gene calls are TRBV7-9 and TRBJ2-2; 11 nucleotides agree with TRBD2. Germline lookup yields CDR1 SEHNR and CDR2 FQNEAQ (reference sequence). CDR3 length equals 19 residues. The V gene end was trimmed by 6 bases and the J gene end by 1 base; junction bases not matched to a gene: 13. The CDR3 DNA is TGTGCCAGCAGACCCGCTCCGACTAGCGGGGATAGGAACACCGGGGAGCTGTTTTTT. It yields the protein CASRPAPTSGDRNTGELFF.

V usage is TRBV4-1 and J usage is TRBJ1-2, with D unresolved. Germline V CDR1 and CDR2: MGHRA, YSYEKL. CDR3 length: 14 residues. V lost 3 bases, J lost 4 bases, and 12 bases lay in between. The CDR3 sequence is CASSQWAALYGYTF. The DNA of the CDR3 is TGCGCCAGCAGCCAGTGGGCAGCCCTCTATGGCTACACCTTC.

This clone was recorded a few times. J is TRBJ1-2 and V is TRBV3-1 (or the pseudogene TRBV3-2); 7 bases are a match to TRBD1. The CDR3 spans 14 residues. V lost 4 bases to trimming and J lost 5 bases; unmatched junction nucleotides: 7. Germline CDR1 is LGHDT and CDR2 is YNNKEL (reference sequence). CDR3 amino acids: CASSPHQTGYGYTF. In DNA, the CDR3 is TGTGCCAGCAGCCCACACCAGACAGGGTATGGCTACACCTTC.

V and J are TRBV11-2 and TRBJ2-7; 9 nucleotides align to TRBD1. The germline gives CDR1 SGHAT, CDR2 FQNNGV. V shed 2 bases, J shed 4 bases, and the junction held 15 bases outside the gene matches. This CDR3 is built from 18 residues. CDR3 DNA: TGTGCCAGCAGCTTATCGACCTCAATACCGGGACAGGGTTACGAGCAGTACTTC. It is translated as CASSLSTSIPGQGYEQYF.